The 32 T cell receptor beta chains in this list originate from one sample, sequenced in a study of quantifying T cell responses using KT2 cells. Background on the study: RNA was reverse transcribed with TCR alpha and beta constant-region primers.

An oligo carrying a UMI was ligated to the cDNA 3' end. An equimolar mix of RC1.1 and RC1.2 primed the beta chain across TRBC1 and TRBC2. TCRdb used MiXCR to reprocess the UMI-ligation and nested PCR reads, holding one entry per CDR3 protein. Of 52,000 or so distinct CDR3 sequences in the sample, 12% were seen once. Sequencing was done on a sample of PBMCs spiked with cells of the T cell clone KT2. The receptors stem from a human donor.

There are many counts of this clonotype. The rearrangement uses TRBV7-8 and TRBJ2-1; D ambiguous. The CDR3 has 13 residues. Germline values: CDR1 SGHVS, CDR2 FQNEAQ. Between the trimmed V and J ends, which lost 5 bases and 5 bases, there was a span of 10 bases. This CDR3 is CASSPRLDNEQFF. The CDR3 DNA follows: TGTGCCAGCAGCCCCCGGCTTGACAATGAGCAGTTCTTC.

The V gene is TRBV2, the J gene TRBJ2-7, with TRBD2 matching over 12 bases. V was pared by 7 bases and J by 6 bases, with 7 bases of the junction left unmatched. Per the germline V gene, CDR1 is SNHLY and CDR2 is FYNNEI. There are 14 residues in the CDR3. As DNA, the CDR3 is TGTGCCAGCAATCCGGGACTAGCGGGCGGCGAGCAGTACTTC. It translates to CASNPGLAGGEQYF.

The rearrangement links TRBV4-2 to TRBJ2-5; 11 bases are shared with TRBD2. In germline, CDR1 is LGHNA, CDR2 YNFKEQ. This CDR3 comprises 16 residues. After removal of 4 bases from V and 1 base from J, the junction contained 5 bases not matched to a gene. The CDR3 coding sequence is TGTGCCAGCAGCCTGGGACTAGCGGAGCTCCAAGAGACCCAGTACTTC. Translating it yields CASSLGLAELQETQYF.

This clonotype turned up a few times. CDR3 region: CASSQPLVGLFF. CDR3 nucleotide sequence: TGTGCCAGCAGCCAACCTCTAGTGGGGCTGTTCTTC. The V and J genes are TRBV6-2 or TRBV6-3 and TRBJ2-1, with a possible D match to TRBD1 (5 bases). V was trimmed by 6 bases and J by 15 bases, leaving 18 bases between them. From germline, CDR1 is MNHEY and CDR2 SVGEGT. This CDR3 comprises 12 residues.

The chain combines TRBV7-3 with TRBJ1-2; 10 nucleotides align to TRBD1. V was pared by 5 bases and J by 3 bases, with 6 bases of the junction left unmatched. This CDR3 spans 15 amino acids. The germline gives CDR1 SGHTA, CDR2 FQGTGA. The chain's CDR3 is CASSPWDRGDYGYTF. CDR3 nucleotide sequence: TGTGCCAGCAGCCCTTGGGACAGGGGAGACTATGGCTACACCTTC.

In its sample, this clonotype was seen a few times. The CDR3 loop reads CASSEVTQYF. The DNA of the CDR3 is TGTGCCAGCAGTGAAGTGACCCAGTACTTC. V and J are TRBV2 and TRBJ2-5; D is unclear. The germline CDR1 and CDR2 sequences are SNHLY and FYNNEI. This CDR3 is built from 10 residues. With 1 base removed from V and 7 bases from J, the gap between germline ends came to 1 base.

In its sample, this clonotype was seen a few times. The chain couples TRBV7-2 to TRBJ2-7, with TRBD2 as a possible D gene (6 bases). The germline V gene has CDR1 SGHTA and CDR2 FQGNSA. CDR3 size: 15 residues. The V end was cut by 3 bases, the J end by 5 bases, with 17 bases between. The CDR3 sequence is CASSFPFGGFHEQYF. CDR3 nucleotide sequence: TGTGCCAGCAGCTTCCCGTTTGGGGGGTTCCACGAGCAGTACTTC.

This chain joins TRBV2 and TRBJ1-2; 9 bases match TRBD1. V dropped 7 bases and J dropped 8; count of bases not matched to a gene: 8. The germline V gene encodes CDR1 SNHLY and CDR2 FYNNEI. The CDR3 is 13 amino acids. The DNA of the CDR3 is TGTGCCAGCACAGGACAGGGGATAGGAGGCTACACCTTC. This codes for CASTGQGIGGYTF.

This clonotype was seen a handful of times. The chain employs TRBV11-2 and TRBJ2-3; 8 bases are a match to TRBD2. Germline trimming cut 3 bases from V and 5 bases from J; bases unmatched to any gene: 13. This CDR3 is 17 amino acids long. Germline-derived CDR1 and CDR2 are SGHAT and FQNNGV. CDR3 in amino acids: CASSFYYEREILDTQYF. Here the CDR3 DNA reads TGTGCCAGCAGCTTTTATTATGAGCGGGAGATTTTAGATACGCAGTATTTT.

The CDR3 sequence is CASSPRRQGNEQFF. The DNA for the CDR3 is TGTGCCAGCAGCCCTCGGAGACAGGGCAATGAGCAGTTCTTC. The genes are TRBV7-2 and TRBJ2-1, with 7 bases that match TRBD1. V shed 5 bases, J shed 6 bases, and the junction held 7 bases outside the gene matches. Looked up from germline, CDR1 is SGHTA and CDR2 is FQGNSA. The CDR3 sequence is 14 residues long. The full variable domain, its missing parts supplied by reference TRBV7-2 and TRBJ2-1, is GAGVSQSPSNKVTEKGKDVELRCDPISGHTALYWYRQSLGQGLEFLIYFQGNSAPDKSGLPSDRFSAERTGGSVSTLTIQRTQQEDSAVYLCASSPRRQGNEQFFGPGTRLTVL.

The rearrangement links TRBV12-3 or TRBV12-4 to TRBJ2-7, with D possibly matching TRBD1 (6 bases). The CDR3 sequence is 15 residues long. V lost 4 bases and J 5 bases, leaving 18 bases between the germline ends. CDR3 protein: CASSSANREPHEQYF. CDR3 nucleotides: TGTGCCAGCAGTTCGGCGAACAGGGAGCCCCACGAGCAGTACTTC.

V and J are TRBV29-1 and TRBJ2-3; the D is unclear. The CDR3 has 12 amino acids. Germline V gene lookup returns CDR1 SQVTM and CDR2 ANQGSEA. V lost 7 bases, J lost 1 base, and 9 bases lay in between. CDR3 amino acids: CSGNIGTDTQYF. The CDR3 DNA follows: TGCAGCGGCAACATCGGCACAGATACGCAGTATTTT.

In its sample, this clonotype was seen a few times. The gene calls are TRBV7-3 and TRBJ2-3; tentatively, D is TRBD2 (6 bases). V lost 3 bases, J lost 2 bases, and 12 bases lay in between. The germline V gene has CDR1 SGHTA and CDR2 FQGTGA. The CDR3 is made up of 15 amino acids. CDR3 sequence: CASSLDYLNTDTQYF. The CDR3 DNA reads as TGTGCCAGCAGCTTGGACTACCTAAACACAGATACGCAGTATTTT.

V gene TRBV7-2 combines with J gene TRBJ2-7; no definite D call. Between the trimmed V and J ends, which lost 5 bases and 6 bases, there was a span of 14 bases. CDR1 and CDR2 (germline): SGHTA, FQGNSA. This CDR3 region has 13 residues. The CDR3 DNA sequence: TGTGCCAGCAGCCCAGAACAGCAGACCGAGCAGTACTTC. This translates into CASSPEQQTEQYF.

This chain connects TRBV18 to TRBJ1-4, with 7 bases aligning to TRBD1. Germline V gives CDR1 KGHSH, CDR2 LQKENI. This CDR3 has 14 amino acids. The junction had 8 bases not matched to a gene; V was cut back by 8 bases and J by 5 bases. The DNA for the CDR3 is TGTGCCAGCACCAGGACAGGAATCAATGAAAAACTGTTTTTT. This codes for CASTRTGINEKLFF.

This chain uses TRBV5-1 with TRBJ1-6; D gene unclear. V gave up 2 bases and J gave up 10 bases, with 10 bases separating them. Germline CDR1 reads SGHRS; CDR2 reads YFSETQ. This CDR3 contains 13 residues. The DNA for the CDR3 is TGCGCCAGCAGCTTAAACGGGGAGTCACCCCTCCACTTT. Protein sequence: CASSLNGESPLHF.

The genes are TRBV20-1 and TRBJ2-7; 12 nucleotides agree with TRBD1. Trimming removed 0 bases from V and 5 bases from J; junction bases left unmatched: 2. Per the germline V gene, CDR1 is DFQATT and CDR2 is SNEGSKA (reference sequence). The CDR3 spans 14 residues. The CDR3 coding sequence is TGCAGTGCTAGAGAGGGGACAGGGGGCAACGAGCAGTACTTC. Protein sequence: CSAREGTGGNEQYF.

The rearrangement uses TRBV5-1 and TRBJ2-1; TRBD1 matches at 8 bases. The germline V gene has CDR1 SGHRS and CDR2 YFSETQ. With 4 bases clipped from V and 5 bases from J, the junction kept 8 bases outside the gene matches. CDR3 length equals 15 residues. The CDR3 here is CASSRGQGSDNEQFF. The CDR3 nucleotides are TGCGCCAGCAGCCGCGGACAGGGTTCTGACAATGAGCAGTTCTTC. Supplemented by reference TRBV5-1 and TRBJ2-1, the full variable domain reads KAGVTQTPRYLIKTRGQQVTLSCSPISGHRSVSWYQQTPGQGLQFLFEYFSETQRNKGNFPGRFSGRQFSNSRSEMNVSTLELGDSALYLCASSRGQGSDNEQFFGPGTRLTVL.

The chain couples TRBV6-6 to TRBJ2-3; the match to TRBD2 covers 7 bases. Germline V lookup: CDR1 MNHNY, CDR2 SVGAGI (reference sequence). Germline trimming cut 4 bases from V and 0 bases from J; bases unmatched to any gene: 7. This CDR3 is built from 16 residues. CDR3 region: CASSSSQRGSTDTQYF. In DNA form, the CDR3 reads TGTGCCAGCAGTTCTTCTCAGCGGGGCAGCACAGATACGCAGTATTTT.

This clonotype was detected ten times or more. The chain's CDR3 is CSVQGRDNPNEKLFF. The CDR3 bases are TGCAGCGTTCAAGGGCGAGATAACCCTAATGAAAAACTGTTTTTT. This rearrangement joins TRBV29-1 to TRBJ1-4; D remains ambiguous. The germline V gene encodes CDR1 SQVTM and CDR2 ANQGSEA. This CDR3 comprises 15 residues. Deletions cut 5 bases from V and 3 bases from J, with 16 bases between.

Remarks on this clonotype: This may come from a read error, since a much larger clone is one base off. The rearrangement joins TRBV6-5 to TRBJ1-2; no clear D gene. The germline V gene has CDR1 MNHEY and CDR2 SVGAGI. The CDR3 has 13 residues. The chain's CDR3 is CASGRSSNYGYNF. In DNA form, the CDR3 reads TGTGCCAGCGGGAGATCTTCTAACTATGGCTACAACTTC.

This clonotype was observed a few times. The V and J genes are TRBV12-3 or TRBV12-4 and TRBJ2-3; D unclear. With 0 bases removed from V and 4 bases from J, the gap between germline ends came to 5 bases. CDR3 size: 13 residues. The CDR3 loop reads CASSLAAPDTQYF. DNA of the CDR3: TGTGCCAGCAGTTTAGCGGCGCCAGATACGCAGTATTTT.

This clonotype was seen a handful of times. The V call is TRBV7-9, the J call TRBJ1-1; D ambiguous. Germline CDR1 SEHNR, CDR2 FQNEAQ (reference sequence). CDR3 length equals 14 residues. The V and J ends lost 6 bases and 1 base respectively, with 12 bases between them. CDR3 bases: TGTGCCAGCAGTCCACCCAACAGGAACACTGAAGCTTTCTTT. This encodes CASSPPNRNTEAFF.

This clonotype was recorded a few times. V and J are TRBV15 and TRBJ1-2, with D perhaps matching TRBD1 (5 bases). Trimming pared 0 bases from V and 4 bases from J, leaving 15 bases between. CDR3 length: 16 amino acids. Germline V lookup: CDR1 LNHNV, CDR2 YYDKDF (reference sequence). CDR3 coding DNA: TGTGCCACCAGCAGAGATGTGGGGGGGATAGTCTATGGCTACACCTTC. Amino acid sequence: CATSRDVGGIVYGYTF.

The chain joins TRBV18 to TRBJ1-5; TRBD1 matches at 10 bases. Germline CDR1 and CDR2: KGHSH and LQKENI. Trimming took 5 bases from V and 4 from J; bases not matched to a gene: 8. This CDR3 has 16 residues. This CDR3 is CASSTSRTGGNQPQHF. CDR3 in DNA: TGTGCCAGCTCAACTTCACGGACAGGGGGGAATCAGCCCCAGCATTTT.

CDR3 amino acids: CASSFLAGGADTQYF. Here the CDR3 DNA reads TGTGCCAGCAGTTTTTTAGCGGGAGGGGCAGATACGCAGTATTTT. The rearrangement uses TRBV27 and TRBJ2-3, with 11 bases lining up with TRBD2. The germline CDR1 and CDR2 sequences are MNHEY and SMNVEV (reference sequence). The CDR3 is 15 residues long. Losses at the gene ends were 3 bases for V and 4 bases for J; bases not matched to a gene: 3.

This clonotype was detected ten times or more. The V call is TRBV4-1, the J call TRBJ2-7; possible D gene TRBD1, 6 bases. The CDR3 consists of 13 residues. V was clipped by 4 bases and J by 2 bases, with 9 bases between them. Germline V CDR1 and CDR2: MGHRA, YSYEKL. CDR3 sequence reads: CASSRGQTYEQYF. CDR3 DNA sequence: TGCGCCAGCAGCCGTGGACAGACCTACGAGCAGTACTTC.

This clonotype is medium-sized. The genes are TRBV4-1 and TRBJ2-7; 8 nucleotides line up with TRBD2. Germline lookup yields CDR1 MGHRA and CDR2 YSYEKL. The CDR3 contains 14 residues. Trimming took 2 bases from V and 3 from J; bases not matched to a gene: 3. Here the CDR3 DNA reads TGCGCCAGCAGCCAAATAGCGGGGATCTACGAGCAGTACTTC. Protein product: CASSQIAGIYEQYF.

This chain connects TRBV29-1 to TRBJ2-1; D might be TRBD2 (5 bases). This CDR3 comprises 13 residues. The ends were cut back, 4 bases at V and 7 bases at J, with 14 bases in the middle. Germline loops: CDR1 SQVTM, CDR2 ANQGSEA. Here the CDR3 reads CSVVERAVNEQFF. Written as DNA, the CDR3 is TGCAGCGTTGTGGAGAGGGCGGTGAATGAGCAGTTCTTC.

Remarks on this clonotype: A much bigger clone sits one base away, suggesting this may be a read error. V usage is TRBV6-4 and J usage is TRBJ1-6, with 7 bases that match TRBD1. Germline V gene sequence: CDR1 MRHNA, CDR2 SNTAGT. This CDR3 has 15 amino acids. The CDR3 reads CDSRKQGNLDSPLHF. As DNA, the CDR3 is TGTGACAGCAGGAAACAGGGGAATTTGGATTCACCCCTCCACTTT.

There are a few counts of this clonotype. The chain couples TRBV27 to TRBJ2-7; D uncertain. The germline V and J ends were trimmed by 5 bases and 1 base, with 9 bases remaining between them. This CDR3 region has 13 residues. The germline CDR1 and CDR2 sequences are MNHEY and SMNVEV (reference sequence). The CDR3 region has the DNA TGTGCCAGCAGTGCTCCTCCATCCTACGAGCAGTACTTC. Translated: CASSAPPSYEQYF.

This clonotype occurred many times. The chain joins TRBV12-3 or TRBV12-4 to TRBJ2-1; the match to TRBD1 covers 9 bases. V lost 5 bases to trimming and J lost 4 bases; unmatched junction nucleotides: 6. This CDR3 is built from 15 residues. The chain's CDR3 is CASSTGTGLYNEQFF. In DNA, the CDR3 is TGTGCCAGCAGTACTGGGACAGGGCTTTACAATGAGCAGTTCTTC.